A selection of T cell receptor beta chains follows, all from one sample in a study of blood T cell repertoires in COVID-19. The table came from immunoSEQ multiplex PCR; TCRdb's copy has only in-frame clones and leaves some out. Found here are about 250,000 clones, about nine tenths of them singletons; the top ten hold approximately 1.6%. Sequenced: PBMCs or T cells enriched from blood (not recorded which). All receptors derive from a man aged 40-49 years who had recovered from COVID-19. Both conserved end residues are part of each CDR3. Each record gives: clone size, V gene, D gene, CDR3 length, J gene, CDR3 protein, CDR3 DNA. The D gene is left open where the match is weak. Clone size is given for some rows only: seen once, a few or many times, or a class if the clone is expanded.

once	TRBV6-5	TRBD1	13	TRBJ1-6	CASRAGGNSPLHF	TGTGCCAGCAGGGCAGGGGGTAATTCACCCCTCCACTTT
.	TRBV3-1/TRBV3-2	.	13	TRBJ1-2	CASSREAPYGYTF	TGTGCCAGCAGTAGGGAGGCTCCCTATGGCTACACCTTC
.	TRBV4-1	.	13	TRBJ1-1	CASSVRMNTEAFF	TGCGCCAGCAGCGTCAGGATGAACACTGAAGCTTTCTTT
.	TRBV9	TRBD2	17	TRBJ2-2	CASRDPGLHNTTGELFF	TGTGCCAGCAGGGACCCGGGACTACATAACACCACCGGGGAGCTGTTTTTT
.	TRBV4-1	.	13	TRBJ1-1	CASSQARTEVGFF	TGCGCCAGCAGCCAAGCCCGGACAGAAGTAGGTTTCTTT
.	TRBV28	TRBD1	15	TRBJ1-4	CASLARGQANEKLFF	TGTGCCAGCCTGGCGAGGGGGCAGGCTAATGAAAAACTGTTTTTT
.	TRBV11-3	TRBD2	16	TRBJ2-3	CASSLGFSGSTDTQYF	TGTGCCAGCAGCTTAGGTTTTAGCGGGAGTACAGATACGCAGTATTTT
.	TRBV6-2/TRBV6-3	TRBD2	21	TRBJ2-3	CASSYSNVPLAGGRSSDTQYF	TGTGCCAGCAGTTACTCGAATGTTCCCCTAGCGGGGGGGCGGTCGTCAGATACGCAGTATTTT
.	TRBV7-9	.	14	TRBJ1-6	CASTTGLGNSPLHF	TGTGCCAGCACCACGGGACTCGGAAATTCACCCCTCCACTTT
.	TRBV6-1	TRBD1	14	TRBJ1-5	CASSGAGGGQPQHF	TGTGCCAGCAGTGGAGCAGGGGGTGGGCAGCCCCAGCATTTT
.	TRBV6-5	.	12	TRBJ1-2	CASSYIGGGYTF	TGTGCCAGCAGTTACATCGGAGGGGGCTACACCTTC
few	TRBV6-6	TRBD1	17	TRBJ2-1	CASSHPPSGQGYNEQFF	TGTGCCAGCAGTCACCCTCCCTCCGGACAGGGCTACAATGAGCAGTTCTTC
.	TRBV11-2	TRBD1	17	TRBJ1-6	CASRPGTASSYNSPLHF	TGTGCCAGCAGACCAGGGACAGCGAGCTCCTATAATTCACCCCTCCACTTT
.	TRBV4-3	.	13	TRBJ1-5	CASSQDKGQPQHF	TGCGCCAGCAGCCAAGATAAGGGGCAGCCCCAGCATTTT
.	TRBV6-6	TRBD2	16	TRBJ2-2	CASSSRLAGVAGELFF	TGTGCCAGCAGTTCCCGACTAGCGGGGGTGGCCGGGGAGCTGTTTTTT
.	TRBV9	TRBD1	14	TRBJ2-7	CASSVDAGGYEQYF	TGTGCCAGCAGCGTAGACGCAGGGGGCTACGAGCAGTACTTC